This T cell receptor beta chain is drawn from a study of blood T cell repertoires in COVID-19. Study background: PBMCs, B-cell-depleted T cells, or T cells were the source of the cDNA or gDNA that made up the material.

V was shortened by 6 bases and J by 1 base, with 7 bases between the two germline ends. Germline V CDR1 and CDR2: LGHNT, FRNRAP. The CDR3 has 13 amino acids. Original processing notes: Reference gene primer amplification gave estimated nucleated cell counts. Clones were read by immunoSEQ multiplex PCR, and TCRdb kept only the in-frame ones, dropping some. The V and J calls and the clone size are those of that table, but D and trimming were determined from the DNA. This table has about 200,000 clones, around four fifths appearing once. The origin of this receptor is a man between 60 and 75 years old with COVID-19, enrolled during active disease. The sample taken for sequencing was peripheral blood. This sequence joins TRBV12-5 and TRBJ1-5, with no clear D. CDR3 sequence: CASGADSNQPQHF. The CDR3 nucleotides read TGTGCTAGTGGAGCGGACAGCAATCAGCCCCAGCATTTT.